The clone carrying this T cell receptor beta chain was found once. Its target is not known. Expansion of antigen-specific CD4+ T cells with viral peptide pools was carried out by the ViraFEST assay before sequencing. Researchers isolated CD4+ T cells once around 11 days of culture had elapsed. Absence of prior SARS-CoV-2 infection characterized the vaccine recipients, who showed negative nucleocapsid antibodies. Researchers swapped half the medium for IL-2 medium on both days 3 and 7. The assay was immunoSEQ multiplex PCR, and TCRdb's table has in-frame clones only and misses some. The table has approximately 30,000 clones, around three quarters seen once. This specimen belongs to a study of vaccination effects on CD4 cells after COVID-19. Germline V lookup: CDR1 SGHNT, CDR2 YYREEE (reference sequence). The CDR3 totals 15 residues. V shed 4 bases and J shed 1 base, with 15 bases lying between them.

The sequence was obtained from a human donor who received a COVID-19 vaccine. The sequences come from CD4+ T cells from PBMCs cultured with HCoV-OC43 spike peptides, collected before COVID-19 vaccination. Indicated subset: HCoV-OC43 spike overlapping peptide pool stimulation. This chain joins TRBV5-4 and TRBJ2-7; no definite D call. CDR3 nucleotide sequence: TGTGCCAGCAGCCCCCAGGCTATCGGATCCTACGAGCAGTACTTC. It specifies CASSPQAIGSYEQYF.